In this sample, the clone carrying this T cell receptor beta chain turned up a few times. Its specificity is unknown. The entry originates in a study of T-cell reconstitution after alpha-beta-depleted transplantation in children. The TCRbeta library was prepared with unique molecular identifiers. From the PCR reads, TCRdb called clonotypes with MiXCR, one entry per CDR3 protein. The table has approximately 490,000 distinct CDR3 sequences, roughly a tenth seen once; the top ten hold roughly 2%. General study results and limits: Hyperexpanded clones declined; after one year, newly produced T cells mostly supplied diversity.

Trimming took 5 bases from V and 2 from J, leaving 11 bases between them. This CDR3 has 14 residues. Germline CDR1 SEHNR, CDR2 FQNEAQ (reference sequence). The sequence came from a child aged 2-15 years with inherited bone marrow failure, due to receive a stem cell transplant. The sample was PBMCs, taken before TCRalphabeta/CD19-depleted stem cell transplant. This chain links TRBV7-9 with TRBJ2-3; possibly TRBD2 for D (6 bases). CDR3 nucleotide sequence: TGTGCCAGCAGCGTTAGCGGCTACACAGATACGCAGTATTTT. It specifies CASSVSGYTDTQYF.